Here is one T cell receptor beta chain with its context. Per the authors' pipeline: Estimates of nucleated cell counts were drawn from the amplification of reference gene primers. Generated by immunoSEQ multiplex PCR, the TCRdb table keeps only in-frame clones and is missing some. V, J and clone size were drawn from that table, and D and trimming were deduced from the DNA. The sample holds about 53,000 clones; 70% to 90% are singletons and the top ten take less than 3%. This specimen belongs to a study of blood T cell repertoires in COVID-19. V lost 2 bases and J lost 2, with 9 bases in between. The germline V gene has CDR1 SGHRS and CDR2 YFSETQ. CDR3 length equals 14 residues.

The V call is TRBV5-1, the J call TRBJ2-3, with a weak D call TRBD1 (6 bases). This clonotype was obtained from a man of 80 years or more with acute or convalescent COVID-19. The sequencing input was peripheral blood. CDR3 DNA: TGCGCCAGCAGCTTAGGACAGACCACAGATACGCAGTATTTT. This gives the protein CASSLGQTTDTQYF. Full variable domain (missing parts from reference TRBV5-1 and TRBJ2-3): KAGVTQTPRYLIKTRGQQVTLSCSPISGHRSVSWYQQTPGQGLQFLFEYFSETQRNKGNFPGRFSGRQFSNSRSEMNVSTLELGDSALYLCASSLGQTTDTQYFGPGTRLTVL.